These T cell receptor beta chains were read from a single sample in a study of T cell responses to AZD1222 COVID-19 vaccine. Some clones are missing from TCRdb's copy, which holds only in-frame ones; the method was immunoSEQ multiplex PCR. The table shows over 100,000 clones, with 75% to 90% occurring only once. The sample consisted of peripheral blood, taken on day 0 of AZD1222 vaccination. These receptor sequences come from an adult in good health. Both conserved end residues are part of each CDR3. Each record gives: CDR3 length, J gene, clone size, V gene, D gene, CDR3 protein, CDR3 DNA. A D gene is named only where the DNA matches it firmly. The size of a clone is reported for some rows only, either as once, few or many, or as a class for expanded clones.

18	TRBJ2-2	-	TRBV11-2	TRBD2	CASSLAGTSGTLGGELFF	TGTGCCAGCAGCTTAGCCGGGACTAGCGGGACTCTAGGCGGGGAGCTGTTTTTT
17	TRBJ2-5	-	TRBV11-2	TRBD2	CASSPHGGGPGGETQYF	TGTGCCAGCAGCCCTCACGGCGGGGGCCCGGGAGGGGAGACCCAGTACTTC
17	TRBJ2-3	-	TRBV24-1	-	CATSDLPRPGEGDTQYF	TGTGCCACCAGTGATTTGCCTCGGCCGGGAGAAGGAGATACGCAGTATTTT
15	TRBJ2-1	-	TRBV21-1	-	CASSSRTGGYNEQFF	TGTGCCAGCAGCAGTCGGACAGGGGGGTACAATGAGCAGTTCTTC
18	TRBJ2-1	-	TRBV12-5	-	CASGLVRGGTGIGNEQFF	TGTGCTAGTGGTTTGGTACGGGGGGGGACAGGGATTGGGAATGAGCAGTTCTTC
15	TRBJ2-5	once	TRBV5-1	TRBD2	CASSLSPGGFETQYF	TGCGCCAGCAGCTTGTCTCCGGGAGGGTTCGAGACCCAGTACTTC
14	TRBJ2-7	-	TRBV7-9	-	CASTNSGLSHEQYF	TGTGCCAGCACCAACAGTGGCCTCTCCCACGAGCAGTACTTC
14	TRBJ1-4	-	TRBV5-1	TRBD1	CASRPTQGAKKLFF	TGCGCCAGCAGGCCGACTCAGGGGGCGAAAAAACTGTTTTTT
14	TRBJ2-7	once	TRBV11-1	-	CASSLPGAYYEQYF	TGTGCCAGCAGCTTACCGGGGGCATATTACGAGCAGTACTTC
13	TRBJ1-2	-	TRBV28	-	CASSFSLGGYDTF	TGTGCCAGCAGTTTCTCTCTAGGAGGGTACGACACCTTC
11	TRBJ2-1	-	TRBV7-2	-	CASSPYNEQFF	TGTGCCAGCAGCCCCTACAATGAGCAGTTCTTC
14	TRBJ2-7	-	TRBV11-2	TRBD2	CASGLAGGPYEQYF	TGTGCCAGCGGACTAGCGGGAGGACCCTACGAGCAGTACTTC
17	TRBJ2-3	-	TRBV7-8	-	CATTRGILGRLMDTQYF	TGTGCCACCACCCGGGGTATTCTGGGAAGGCTGATGGATACGCAGTATTTT
16	TRBJ2-1	-	TRBV7-8	-	CASSPSLWGQRNEQFF	TGTGCCAGCAGCCCGAGCCTTTGGGGGCAGAGAAATGAGCAGTTCTTC
15	TRBJ2-1	-	TRBV7-9	-	CASSPGTEPYNEQFF	TGTGCCAGCAGCCCCGGGACTGAACCCTACAATGAGCAGTTCTTC
15	TRBJ2-7	-	TRBV18	-	CASSPGSGPSYEQYF	TGTGCCAGCTCACCAGGGAGCGGGCCGTCCTACGAGCAGTACTTC
16	TRBJ1-2	-	TRBV18	TRBD1	CASSLPGTGTIYGYTF	TGTGCCAGCTCACTACCCGGGACAGGGACGATCTATGGCTACACCTTC
12	TRBJ2-1	-	TRBV12-3/TRBV12-4	TRBD2	CASSSGLAGQFF	TGTGCCAGCAGTTCGGGACTAGCGGGGCAGTTCTTC
15	TRBJ2-7	-	TRBV4-2	-	CASSQDLQGSYEQYF	TGTGCCAGCAGCCAAGATCTCCAGGGTTCCTACGAGCAGTACTTC
14	TRBJ2-1	once	TRBV6-4	-	CASSQESSYNEQFF	TGTGCCAGCAGTCAGGAGAGCTCCTACAATGAGCAGTTCTTC
19	TRBJ1-2	-	TRBV5-1	-	CASSLYGGATGMGSGGYTF	TGCGCCAGCAGCTTGTACGGAGGGGCTACTGGCATGGGTTCGGGGGGCTACACCTTC
14	TRBJ1-6	-	TRBV28	-	CASSPPRGNSPLHF	TGTGCCAGCAGCCCCCCTCGGGGAAATTCACCCCTCCACTTT
15	TRBJ2-4	-	TRBV18	TRBD1	CASSPRQGQQNIQYF	TGTGCCAGCTCACCACGACAGGGGCAACAAAACATTCAGTACTTC
16	TRBJ2-2	-	TRBV11-1	TRBD1	CASSFGTGANTGELFF	TGTGCCAGCAGCTTTGGGACAGGGGCGAACACCGGGGAGCTGTTTTTT
12	TRBJ2-7	few	TRBV30	TRBD2	CAWSSGGYEQYF	TGTGCCTGGAGTTCGGGAGGGTACGAGCAGTACTTC
13	TRBJ1-2	once	TRBV2	-	CAIKSPANYGYTF	TGTGCGATTAAGTCCCCCGCTAACTATGGCTACACCTTC
15	TRBJ1-6	few	TRBV28	-	CASSRLGLGNSPLHF	TGTGCCAGCAGTCGGTTGGGGTTGGGGAATTCACCCCTCCACTTT
15	TRBJ2-1	-	TRBV27	-	CASRTWSRTYNEQFF	TGTGCCAGCCGAACATGGTCGCGGACCTACAATGAGCAGTTCTTC
18	TRBJ2-1	-	TRBV19	-	CASSIDRGGWSSYNEQFF	TGTGCCAGTAGTATAGATCGTGGGGGTTGGAGCTCCTACAATGAGCAGTTCTTC
15	TRBJ1-1	-	TRBV19	-	CASSIGKGRNTEAFF	TGTGCCAGTAGTATAGGGAAGGGGCGGAACACTGAAGCTTTCTTT
13	TRBJ2-2	-	TRBV5-4	-	CASSPWGDGELFF	TGTGCCAGCAGCCCATGGGGGGACGGGGAGCTGTTTTTT
13	TRBJ1-1	-	TRBV5-1	-	CASSRGGNTEAFF	TGCGCCAGCAGCCGCGGGGGCAACACTGAAGCTTTCTTT
11	TRBJ1-2	once	TRBV6-5	-	CASSGDYGYTF	TGTGCCAGCAGCGGGGACTATGGCTACACCTTC
15	TRBJ2-5	-	TRBV4-2	-	CASSQEWADQETQYF	TGTGCCAGCAGCCAAGAATGGGCAGATCAAGAGACCCAGTACTTC
19	TRBJ1-3	-	TRBV6-1	TRBD1	CASSEAGQGLAGVGNTIYF	TGTGCCAGCAGTGAAGCGGGACAGGGCCTGGCCGGGGTCGGAAACACCATATATTTT
13	TRBJ1-1	-	TRBV5-6	-	CASTLWGQKKAFF	TGTGCCAGCACCCTGTGGGGGCAGAAGAAAGCTTTCTTT
15	TRBJ1-5	-	TRBV24-1	TRBD1	CATSGVGQGDQPQHF	TGTGCCACCAGCGGCGTGGGACAGGGGGATCAGCCCCAGCATTTT
14	TRBJ1-2	-	TRBV28	-	CASSPGGEAYGYTF	TGTGCCAGCAGCCCGGGGGGGGAGGCCTATGGCTACACCTTC
11	TRBJ1-1	once	TRBV12-3/TRBV12-4	-	CASGRNTEAFF	TGTGCCAGCGGGAGGAACACTGAAGCTTTCTTT
14	TRBJ1-2	-	TRBV6-2/TRBV6-3	TRBD1	CASSDGQGSYGYTF	TGTGCCAGCAGTGACGGACAGGGTAGCTATGGCTACACCTTC
18	TRBJ1-2	-	TRBV28	-	CASSLMVPTPVANYGYTF	TGTGCCAGCAGTTTGATGGTCCCCACCCCGGTCGCTAACTATGGCTACACCTTC
13	TRBJ1-1	-	TRBV15	-	CATSRHMNTEAFF	TGTGCCACCAGCAGACATATGAACACTGAAGCTTTCTTT
16	TRBJ2-5	-	TRBV24-1	-	CATTQAWIPIGETQYF	TGTGCCACCACCCAAGCGTGGATCCCGATTGGGGAGACCCAGTACTTC
18	TRBJ2-6	-	TRBV19	TRBD2	CASSMKGLTGGRANVLTF	TGTGCCAGTAGTATGAAGGGCTTAACGGGGGGTAGGGCCAACGTCCTGACTTTC
16	TRBJ2-1	-	TRBV19	-	CASRTGEGQGGNEQFF	TGTGCCAGTAGGACGGGAGAGGGGCAGGGGGGCAATGAGCAGTTCTTC
18	TRBJ1-4	few	TRBV6-1	-	CASSDNWGRAATNEKLFF	TGTGCCAGCAGTGACAACTGGGGACGAGCAGCAACTAATGAAAAACTGTTTTTT
16	TRBJ2-1	-	TRBV2	TRBD2	CASRLLAGGDANEQFF	TGTGCCAGCAGGCTCCTAGCGGGGGGGGACGCCAATGAGCAGTTCTTC
15	TRBJ1-5	-	TRBV19	-	CASIGTGRNNQPQHF	TGTGCCAGTATCGGAACTGGACGGAACAATCAGCCCCAGCATTTT
14	TRBJ2-7	-	TRBV6-1	TRBD2	CASRYLAGVYEQYF	TGTGCCAGCAGATACCTAGCGGGAGTTTACGAGCAGTACTTC
15	TRBJ1-1	-	TRBV2	-	CASSERPDRPTEAFF	TGTGCCAGCAGTGAAAGGCCCGATCGGCCCACTGAAGCTTTCTTT
13	TRBJ2-5	once	TRBV28	-	CASSYARGETQYF	TGTGCCAGCAGTTATGCCAGGGGAGAGACCCAGTACTTC
16	TRBJ2-5	-	TRBV5-6	TRBD1	CASSIRTGRRQETQYF	TGTGCCAGCAGCATCCGGACAGGGCGGCGGCAAGAGACCCAGTACTTC
15	TRBJ2-2	-	TRBV7-6	-	CASSSLRGRGGELFF	TGTGCCAGCAGCTCCCTCAGGGGTCGGGGCGGGGAGCTGTTTTTT
14	TRBJ2-7	-	TRBV5-4	-	CASSLQGGPYEQYF	TGTGCCAGCAGCTTGCAGGGTGGCCCCTACGAGCAGTACTTC
12	TRBJ1-2	-	TRBV30	-	CAWSVQRDGYTF	TGTGCCTGGAGTGTACAAAGGGATGGCTACACCTTC